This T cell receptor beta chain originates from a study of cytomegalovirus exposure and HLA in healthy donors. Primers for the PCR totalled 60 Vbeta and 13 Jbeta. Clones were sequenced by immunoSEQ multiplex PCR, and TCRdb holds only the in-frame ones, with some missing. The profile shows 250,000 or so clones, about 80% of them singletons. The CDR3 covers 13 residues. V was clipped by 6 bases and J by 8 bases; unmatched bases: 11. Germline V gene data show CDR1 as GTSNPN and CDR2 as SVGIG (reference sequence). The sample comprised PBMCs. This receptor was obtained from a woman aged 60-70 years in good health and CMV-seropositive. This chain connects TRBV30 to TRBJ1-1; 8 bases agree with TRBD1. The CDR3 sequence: CACQQGGKKEAFF. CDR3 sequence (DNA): TGTGCCTGTCAACAGGGGGGGAAAAAAGAAGCTTTCTTT.